The 24 T cell receptor beta chains below come from one sample, sequenced in a study of blood T cell repertoires in COVID-19 (dated by TCRdb to 2018 to 2021). The library relied on the immunoSEQ multiplex PCR assay. TCRdb re-hosts the immuneACCESS table, in-frame sequences only. Its copies lack some clones; in the studies checked, an unresolved V gene accounts for under half of them, and the cause for the rest is not known. The sample includes approximately 100,000 clones, with around 84% observed a single time. The ten largest clones capture approximately 12% of the sample. Input material: peripheral blood. Source of these receptors: a human donor in a cohort sampled during active COVID-19.

The chain joins TRBV20-1 to TRBJ1-1; no definite D call. This CDR3 comprises 11 residues. The germline gives CDR1 DFQATT, CDR2 SNEGSKA (reference sequence). Trimming stripped 6 bases from V and 4 bases from J, with 9 bases between. The CDR3 DNA reads TGCAGTGCCCCCCGGAGCACTGAAGCTTTCTTT. As protein: CSAPRSTEAFF.

This clone was counted a single time. The gene calls are TRBV7-2 and TRBJ2-5, with 7 bases lining up with TRBD1. V was clipped by 3 bases and J by 5 bases; unmatched bases: 12. The germline V gene has CDR1 SGHTA and CDR2 FQGNSA. The CDR3 totals 16 residues. CDR3 sequence reads: CASSFTGTEVRETQYF. In DNA form, the CDR3 reads TGTGCCAGCAGCTTTACCGGGACAGAGGTTCGGGAGACCCAGTACTTC.

The chain carries TRBV20-1 and TRBJ2-1; 13 bases fit TRBD2. CDR1 and CDR2 (germline): DFQATT, SNEGSKA (reference sequence). The CDR3 runs 16 residues. V lost 5 bases to trimming and J lost 9 bases; unmatched junction nucleotides: 13. CDR3 residues: CSARGLAGAKGGEQFF. The CDR3 DNA reads as TGCAGTGCTCGTGGACTAGCGGGGGCTAAGGGTGGTGAGCAGTTCTTC.

The chain employs TRBV7-2 and TRBJ1-6; D uncertain. The germline V gene encodes CDR1 SGHTA and CDR2 FQGNSA. V was shortened by 1 base and J by 5 bases, with 9 bases between the two germline ends. This CDR3 comprises 15 residues. The CDR3 spells CASSLVRRNNSPLHF. The CDR3 DNA is TGTGCCAGCAGCTTAGTTCGCAGGAATAATTCACCCCTCCACTTT.

This chain uses TRBV6-5 with TRBJ1-2, with TRBD1 matching over 9 bases. The CDR3 is 14 amino acids. Germline V gene sequence: CDR1 MNHEY, CDR2 SVGAGI. The V gene end was trimmed by 6 bases and the J gene end by 5 bases; junction bases not matched to a gene: 7. The CDR3 coding sequence is TGTGCCAGCAGCCTACAGGACAGGGGATATGGCTACACCTTC. Amino acid sequence: CASSLQDRGYGYTF.

This chain connects TRBV30 to TRBJ2-3; no clear D gene. CDR1 is GTSNPN and CDR2 is SVGIG in the germline V gene (reference sequence). The CDR3 has 14 residues. Trimming shortened V by 2 bases and J by 0 bases, and 9 bases separated the two germline ends. The CDR3 DNA is TGTGCCTGGAGTAGAGACACTAGCACAGATACGCAGTATTTT. Amino acids: CAWSRDTSTDTQYF.

This clone was counted at least ten times. The genes are TRBV5-1 and TRBJ1-4, with 12 bases fitting TRBD1. This CDR3 region has 17 residues. J lost 10 bases, V lost 4 bases, and 14 bases had no gene match. Per germline, CDR1 SGHRS and CDR2 YFSETQ. CDR3 amino acids: CASSKGGAGTGGGKLFF. The CDR3 DNA reads as TGCGCCAGCAGCAAAGGTGGAGCCGGGACAGGGGGCGGAAAACTGTTTTTT.

As concerns this clone: The junction and the germline gene differ at one end; a read error may be behind it. The chain has TRBV14 and TRBJ1-2, with D hard to call. Looked up from germline, CDR1 is SGHDN and CDR2 is FVKESK. CDR3 length: 17 residues. CDR3 nucleotide sequence: TGTGCCAACAGCCAAGTCGGAGGGATTCCTTATTTGAGAGGCTACACCTTC. This gives the protein CANSQVGGIPYLRGYTF.

The chain links TRBV10-3 to TRBJ2-1; the match to TRBD2 covers 11 bases. Trimming took 6 bases from V and 5 from J; bases not matched to a gene: 12. The CDR3 length is 17 residues. In germline, CDR1 is ENHRY, CDR2 SYGVKD. DNA of the CDR3: TGTGCCATCAGGGAATCACCGGGACTAGCGGAAAACAATGAGCAGTTCTTC. It yields the protein CAIRESPGLAENNEQFF.

The J gene is TRBJ1-1, the V gene TRBV3-1 (or the pseudogene TRBV3-2), with unresolved D. This CDR3 is 13 amino acids long. The V gene lost 11 bases and the J gene lost 1 base, with 14 bases spanning the gap. CDR1 and CDR2 from the germline V gene are LGHDT and YNNKEL (reference sequence). This CDR3 is CAYRRGRNTEAFF. CDR3 DNA: TGTGCCTACCGCCGGGGAAGGAACACTGAAGCTTTCTTT.

The J gene is TRBJ1-5, the V gene TRBV7-6; D possibly corresponds to TRBD1 (6 bases). The germline gives CDR1 SGHVS, CDR2 FNYEAQ. There are 15 residues in the CDR3. Deletions cut 2 bases from V and 2 bases from J, with 10 bases between. The CDR3 here is CASSLLDSGNQPQHF. The CDR3 nucleotides read TGTGCCAGCAGCTTATTGGACAGTGGCAATCAGCCCCAGCATTTT.

DNA of the CDR3: TGTGCCAGCAGCCGACAGGTGGACACTGAAGCTTTCTTT. It encodes CASSRQVDTEAFF. The V call is TRBV6-5, the J call TRBJ1-1; tentatively, D is TRBD1 (6 bases). V shed 6 bases and J shed 3 bases, with 11 bases lying between them. CDR3 size: 13 residues. Germline loops: CDR1 MNHEY, CDR2 SVGAGI.

This chain links TRBV12-5 with TRBJ2-3; tentative D call: TRBD2 (5 bases). The CDR3 is made up of 12 amino acids. Germline V lookup: CDR1 LGHNT, CDR2 FRNRAP. V lost 7 bases and J lost 6, with 11 bases in between. CDR3 protein: CASAGVSDTQYF. The CDR3, as DNA: TGTGCTAGTGCCGGGGTTTCGGATACGCAGTATTTT.

The V and J genes are TRBV5-4 and TRBJ2-7, with D perhaps TRBD1 (5 bases). CDR3 length: 16 residues. V was clipped by 4 bases and J by 3 bases, with 20 bases between them. Per germline, CDR1 SGHNT and CDR2 YYREEE (reference sequence). CDR3 loop: CASSPGVDSDHYEQYF. As DNA, the CDR3 is TGTGCCAGCAGCCCCGGAGTCGACAGTGACCACTACGAGCAGTACTTC. Drawing the rest from reference TRBV5-4 and TRBJ2-7, the complete variable domain is ETGVTQSPTHLIKTRGQQVTLRCSSQSGHNTVSWYQQALGQGPQFIFQYYREEENGRGNFPPRFSGLQFPNYSSELNVNALELDDSALYLCASSPGVDSDHYEQYFGPGTRLTVT.

V usage is TRBV9 and J usage is TRBJ2-7; weak D call: TRBD2 (6 bases). This CDR3 contains 14 residues. Between the trimmed V and J ends, which lost 2 bases and 3 bases, there was a span of 12 bases. Looked up from germline, CDR1 is SGDLS and CDR2 is YYNGEE. Here the CDR3 reads CASSVSVEGYEQYF. In DNA form, the CDR3 reads TGTGCCAGCAGCGTCTCCGTGGAGGGCTACGAGCAGTACTTC.

V gene TRBV5-1 combines with J gene TRBJ1-2; D gene uncertain. Trimming stripped 4 bases from V and 7 bases from J, with 20 bases between. CDR1 is SGHRS, CDR2 YFSETQ, per germline. This CDR3 spans 15 amino acids. The CDR3 DNA follows: TGCGCCAGCAGCGCGGGCTCCTCGGGAGAAGGTGGCTACACCTTC. Translated: CASSAGSSGEGGYTF.

The chain employs TRBV7-2 and TRBJ1-3; D remains ambiguous. CDR3 length: 17 residues. The V end lost 0 bases, the J end lost 0 bases, and 12 bases lay between the germline ends. Germline assignment: CDR1 SGHTA and CDR2 FQGNSA. CDR3 coding DNA: TGTGCCAGCAGCTTAGCGCCCCAGAGCGGCTCTGGAAACACCATATATTTT. It is translated as CASSLAPQSGSGNTIYF. The whole variable domain, filled in from reference TRBV7-2 and TRBJ1-3, reads GAGVSQSPSNKVTEKGKDVELRCDPISGHTALYWYRQSLGQGLEFLIYFQGNSAPDKSGLPSDRFSAERTGGSVSTLTIQRTQQEDSAVYLCASSLAPQSGSGNTIYFGEGSWLTVV.

This chain links TRBV6-5 with TRBJ1-4; 7 nucleotides line up with TRBD1. Germline loops: CDR1 MNHEY, CDR2 SVGAGI. The CDR3 has 15 amino acids. Trimming at V came to 0 bases and at J to 11 bases, leaving 9 bases not matched to a gene. The chain's CDR3 is CASSYSRGPGEKLFF. CDR3 DNA sequence: TGTGCCAGCAGTTACTCGAGGGGGCCGGGGGAGAAACTGTTTTTT.

The rearrangement uses TRBV19 and TRBJ2-6, with TRBD2 matching over 8 bases. V shed 7 bases and J 1 base; nucleotides not matched to a gene: 3. The CDR3 sequence is 15 residues long. CDR1 and CDR2 from the germline V gene are LNHDA and SQIVND (reference sequence). CDR3 in DNA: TGTGCCAGTACCGCGGGGGGATCTGGGGCCAACGTCCTGACTTTC. It specifies CASTAGGSGANVLTF.

This chain links TRBV18 with TRBJ1-2, with a weak D call TRBD1 (5 bases). Germline loops: CDR1 KGHSH, CDR2 LQKENI. Trimming took off 1 base at V and 0 bases at J, with 24 bases between the two ends. CDR3 length: 20 residues. DNA for the CDR3: TGTGCCAGCTCACCACGACTCGGACAATCAGGCGTCGTAGCTAACTATGGCTACACCTTC. Its protein product is CASSPRLGQSGVVANYGYTF.

The rearrangement uses TRBV7-2 and TRBJ2-1; TRBD2 is a possible D gene (5 bases). This CDR3 contains 15 residues. Deletions cut 0 bases from V and 0 bases from J, with 6 bases between. CDR1 and CDR2 from the germline V gene are SGHTA and FQGNSA. The CDR3 DNA reads TGTGCCAGCAGCTTAGCAGGGAGCTCCTACAATGAGCAGTTCTTC. The encoded protein is CASSLAGSSYNEQFF.

The chain links TRBV9 to TRBJ1-1; D remains ambiguous. The CDR3 is 13 amino acids. V shed 2 bases and J shed 8 bases, with 13 bases lying between them. Germline CDR1 and CDR2: SGDLS and YYNGEE. The CDR3 spells CASSVGGLREAFF. CDR3 sequence (DNA): TGTGCCAGCAGCGTCGGAGGTCTCAGAGAAGCTTTCTTT. Full variable domain (rest looked up from reference TRBV9 and TRBJ1-1): DSGVTQTPKHLITATGQRVTLRCSPRSGDLSVYWYQQSLDQGLQFLIQYYNGEERAKGNILERFSAQQFPDLHSELNLSSLELGDSALYFCASSVGGLREAFFGQGTRLTVV.

This chain joins TRBV3-1 (or the pseudogene TRBV3-2) and TRBJ1-5; D is ambiguous. V shed 2 bases and J shed 2 bases, with 10 bases lying between them. CDR3 size: 15 residues. In germline, CDR1 is LGHDT, CDR2 YNNKEL (reference sequence). CDR3 region: CASSQTGIRNQPQHF. The DNA of the CDR3 is TGTGCCAGCAGCCAAACGGGGATCCGCAATCAGCCCCAGCATTTT.

The J gene is TRBJ2-7, the V gene TRBV6-5; D may be TRBD1 (6 bases). Germline CDR1 and CDR2: MNHEY and SVGAGI. The CDR3 totals 15 residues. Trimming removed 0 bases from V and 2 bases from J, with 11 bases in between. The CDR3 nucleotides read TGTGCCAGCAGTTACTCAGGGGACATTACCTACGAGCAGTACTTC. This encodes CASSYSGDITYEQYF.